Listed here are 6 T cell receptor beta chains from one sample, sequenced in a study of cytomegalovirus exposure and HLA in healthy donors. PCR primers comprised 60 Vbeta and 13 Jbeta primers. Generated by immunoSEQ multiplex PCR, the TCRdb table keeps only in-frame clones and is missing some. The table has some 150,000 clones, roughly 80% seen once. The sample was PBMCs. Receptor source: a male donor in good health and CMV-seronegative.

This clone was counted a few times. This chain uses TRBV20-1 with TRBJ2-3; D is unclear. This CDR3 spans 11 amino acids. Germline assignment: CDR1 DFQATT and CDR2 SNEGSKA (reference sequence). V was pared by 2 bases and J by 3 bases, with 3 bases between. The CDR3 DNA follows: TGCAGTGCTAGATCGACAGATACGCAGTATTTT. Its translation is CSARSTDTQYF.

This chain links TRBV7-9 with TRBJ2-5, with no clear D. V was cut by 1 base and J by 4 bases, with 10 bases left in between. CDR3 size: 14 residues. CDR1 is SEHNR, CDR2 FQNEAQ, per germline (reference sequence). CDR3 region: CASSLVLRVETQYF. In nucleotides, the CDR3 is TGTGCCAGCAGCTTAGTACTCCGCGTAGAGACCCAGTACTTC.

The chain carries TRBV4-1 and TRBJ2-2; D is uncertain. The germline CDR1 and CDR2 sequences are MGHRA and YSYEKL. V shed 0 bases and J shed 6 bases, with 8 bases lying between them. This CDR3 contains 14 residues. CDR3 sequence (DNA): TGCGCCAGCAGCCAAGATCGGGTTGCCGGGGAGCTGTTTTTT. Translation gives CASSQDRVAGELFF.

This clone was counted once. This rearrangement joins TRBV7-2 to TRBJ2-1, with unresolved D. Deletions cut 2 bases from V and 2 bases from J, with 10 bases between. CDR3 length: 15 amino acids. The germline CDR1 and CDR2 sequences are SGHTA and FQGNSA. CDR3: CASSLISSPYNEQFF. DNA for the CDR3: TGTGCCAGCAGCTTAATTAGTAGCCCCTACAATGAGCAGTTCTTC. The full variable domain, completed using reference TRBV7-2 and TRBJ2-1, is GAGVSQSPSNKVTEKGKDVELRCDPISGHTALYWYRQSLGQGLEFLIYFQGNSAPDKSGLPSDRFSAERTGGSVSTLTIQRTQQEDSAVYLCASSLISSPYNEQFFGPGTRLTVL.

The chain combines TRBV18 with TRBJ1-1; a possible D gene is TRBD1 (5 bases). The CDR3 is 14 amino acids. Germline CDR1 reads KGHSH; CDR2 reads LQKENI. V was trimmed by 3 bases and J by 8 bases, leaving 16 bases between them. The CDR3 sequence is CASSPSAGRREAFF. DNA for the CDR3: TGTGCCAGCTCACCGTCGGCGGGACGCAGAGAAGCTTTCTTT.

The chain carries TRBV11-2 and TRBJ2-5, with a weak D call TRBD2 (5 bases). V dropped 0 bases and J dropped 5 bases, with 16 bases sitting between them. This CDR3 is 16 amino acids long. CDR1 SGHAT and CDR2 FQNNGV come from the germline V gene. Here the CDR3 DNA reads TGTGCCAGCAGCTTAGAGGCGATCGGGGAGTGGGAGACCCAGTACTTC. Encoded protein: CASSLEAIGEWETQYF.